Following are 22 T cell receptor beta chains from one sample sequenced in a study of T cell clonality in common variable immunodeficiency. This table comes from immunoSEQ multiplex PCR, and its TCRdb copy is limited to in-frame clones, with some not included. The specimen has about 47,000 clones, none found just once. Input material: peripheral blood mononuclear cells. These receptors came from a person between 18 and 70 years old in good health.

This clone has a count of ten or more. The CDR3 end falls 3 residues outside the read, so it is completed with the germline J gene. This rearrangement joins TRBV5-1 to TRBJ2-3; 10 bases agree with TRBD2. V shed 1 base and J 2 bases; nucleotides not matched to a gene: 10. Germline values: CDR1 SGHRS, CDR2 YFSETQ. The CDR3 extends over 18 amino acids. CDR3 amino acids: CASSLSKRGGRNTDTQYF. The covered CDR3 bases are TGCGCCAGCAGCTTGTCCAAGCGGGGGGGCCGGAACACAGATACG.

Notes on this clone: The CDR3 extends 3 residues past the end of the read, so its final part is completed from the germline J gene. This rearrangement joins TRBV11-2 to TRBJ2-7; D unresolved. The ends were cut back, 1 base at V and 6 bases at J, with 10 bases in the middle. Germline lookup yields CDR1 SGHAT and CDR2 FQNNGV. The CDR3 covers 13 residues. The DNA read from the CDR3 is TGTGCCAGCAGCTTAGGTATCGGTGGCGAG. The encoded protein is CASSLGIGGE. The whole CDR3 region reads CASSLGIGGEQYF.

This clone occurred many times. The CDR3 region is CAISESGSTDTQYF. The CDR3 DNA, read in part, is TGTGCCATCAGTGAGTCTGGCAGCACAGATACG. The chain combines TRBV10-3 with TRBJ2-3; D gene ambiguous. The read terminates 3 residues before the CDR3 end, so the remaining end is supplied by the germline J gene. Trimming pared 0 bases from V and 0 bases from J, leaving 4 bases between. CDR3 length: 14 amino acids. Germline CDR1 and CDR2: ENHRY and SYGVKD.

This clone was observed at least ten times. Read sequence stops 3 residues before the CDR3 end, and the germline J gene provides the missing end. The chain couples TRBV28 to TRBJ2-2; D is unclear. V lost 7 bases to trimming and J lost 7 bases, with 16 bases between them. Germline CDR1 is MDHEN and CDR2 is SYDVKM. This CDR3 has 14 amino acids. The CDR3 reads CASTGRNYVGELFF. The part of the CDR3 DNA that was read is TGTGCCAGCACCGGCAGGAATTATGTCGGGGAG. The whole variable domain, remainder taken from reference TRBV28 and TRBJ2-2, is DVKVTQSSRYLVKRTGEKVFLECVQDMDHENMFWYRQDPGLGLRLIYFSYDVKMKEKGDIPEGYSVSREKKERFSLILESASTNQTSMYLCASTGRNYVGELFFGEGSRLTVL.

There are many counts of this clone. Read coverage stops 3 residues before the CDR3 terminus; the germline J gene supplies the remainder. The chain combines TRBV19 with TRBJ1-5; maybe TRBD1 (5 bases). Germline V gene data show CDR1 as LNHDA and CDR2 as SQIVND (reference sequence). The CDR3 length is 15 residues. V dropped 9 bases and J dropped 7 bases, with 22 bases sitting between them. CDR3 region: CASGPGPGGVQPQHF. CDR3 bases read: TGTGCCAGCGGCCCGGGACCCGGGGGGGTCCAGCCC.

In this sample, this clone turned up many times. Read sequence stops 3 residues before the CDR3 end, and the germline J gene provides the missing end. This chain joins TRBV12-5 and TRBJ2-6; no clear D. Germline assignment: CDR1 LGHNT and CDR2 FRNRAP. The CDR3 contains 13 residues. V lost 7 bases to trimming and J lost 0 bases, with 4 bases between them. Here the CDR3 reads CASARSGANVLTF. CDR3 bases read: TGTGCTAGTGCCCGCTCTGGGGCCAACGTC.

Regarding this clone: The sequenced fragment ends 3 residues before the CDR3 boundary, so the rest is inferred from the germline J gene. The rearrangement links TRBV18 to TRBJ1-6; 9 bases map to TRBD1. The CDR3 sequence is 19 residues long. Trimming removed 7 bases from V and 8 bases from J; junction bases left unmatched: 21. The germline gives CDR1 KGHSH, CDR2 LQKENI. The sequenced part of the CDR3 DNA is TGTGCCAGCTTATTTTGGGGGACAGGGTACCTATTGATTGATTCACCC. As protein: CASLFWGTGYLLIDSP. The complete CDR3 protein is CASLFWGTGYLLIDSPLHF.

This clone was seen many times. Read coverage stops 3 residues before the CDR3 terminus; the germline J gene supplies the remainder. This chain uses TRBV5-1 with TRBJ1-5, with TRBD1 matching 7 bases. Germline V gene sequence: CDR1 SGHRS, CDR2 YFSETQ. The CDR3 is 15 amino acids. With V trimmed by 2 bases and J by 0 bases, 2 bases remained unmatched. The CDR3 region is CASSFAGGSNQPQHF. The CDR3 bases that were read are TGCGCCAGCAGCTTCGCAGGGGGTAGCAATCAGCCC. The full variable domain, with the rest looked up from reference TRBV5-1 and TRBJ1-5, is KAGVTQTPRYLIKTRGQQVTLSCSPISGHRSVSWYQQTPGQGLQFLFEYFSETQRNKGNFPGRFSGRQFSNSRSEMNVSTLELGDSALYLCASSFAGGSNQPQHFGDGTRLSIL.

About this clone: The CDR3 end falls 3 residues outside the read, so it is completed with the germline J gene. The rearrangement links TRBV5-1 to TRBJ2-1; 15 bases map to TRBD2. V lost 2 bases to trimming and J lost 5 bases; unmatched junction nucleotides: 11. Per germline, CDR1 SGHRS and CDR2 YFSETQ. CDR3 length: 19 amino acids. Incomplete CDR3 DNA: TGCGCCAGCAGCTTACGGACTAGCGGGGGGGCCCTTATGAACAATGAG. Protein product: CASSLRTSGGALMNNE. The whole CDR3 is CASSLRTSGGALMNNEQFF.

This clone was counted between two and nine times. With the read ending 3 residues before the CDR3 end, the germline J gene is used to fill in that end. This chain joins TRBV2 and TRBJ1-2, with TRBD1 matching 8 bases. From germline, CDR1 is SNHLY and CDR2 FYNNEI. CDR3 size: 14 residues. Trimming cost V 6 bases and J 4 bases; bases outside gene matches: 7. CDR3: CASREGQVFYGYTF. CDR3 DNA (partial): TGTGCCAGCAGGGAGGGACAGGTATTCTATGGC.

A note on this clone: Sequencing ends 3 residues short of the CDR3 end; the germline J gene provides the rest. The V and J genes are TRBV7-9 and TRBJ2-7; 10 bases align to TRBD2. With V trimmed by 4 bases and J by 2 bases, 5 bases remained unmatched. This CDR3 has 15 amino acids. Looked up from germline, CDR1 is SEHNR and CDR2 is FQNEAQ (reference sequence). The CDR3 bases that were read are TGTGCCAGCAGCTGGACTAGCGGAGGCCCCTACGAG. This codes for CASSWTSGGPYE. The entire CDR3 sequence reads CASSWTSGGPYEQYF.

This clone was counted between two and nine times. From the germline J gene comes the end of the CDR3, since the read stops 3 residues before it. The gene calls are TRBV11-2 and TRBJ2-2; D is possibly TRBD2 (5 bases). Trimming took off 3 bases at V and 4 bases at J, with 9 bases between the two ends. Germline assignment: CDR1 SGHAT and CDR2 FQNNGV. This CDR3 is built from 14 residues. CDR3 residues: CASSFRRVTGELFF. The CDR3 bases that were read are TGTGCCAGCAGCTTTCGGCGGGTCACCGGGGAG.

Ten or more counts support this clone. The read comes to an end 3 residues before the CDR3 does, leaving the germline J gene to fill in the end. This sample also contains other DNA sequences that code for the same CDR3. The chain recombines TRBV7-9 with TRBJ2-2; 9 positions match TRBD1. The CDR3 sequence is 15 residues long. Per the germline V gene, CDR1 is SEHNR and CDR2 is FQNEAQ (reference sequence). The J segment lost 4 bases and the V segment lost 5 bases, leaving 5 bases of the junction unmatched. Partial CDR3 DNA: TGTGCCAGCAGCGCCGGGACAGGGACCACCGGGGAG. This translates into CASSAGTGTTGE. The whole CDR3 sequence reads CASSAGTGTTGELFF.

As concerns this clone: The sequenced fragment ends 3 residues before the CDR3 boundary, so the rest is inferred from the germline J gene. The J gene is TRBJ1-2, the V gene TRBV19, with 9 positions matching TRBD1. The V gene end was trimmed by 6 bases and the J gene end by 7 bases; junction bases not matched to a gene: 21. The CDR3 contains 18 residues. The germline V gene encodes CDR1 LNHDA and CDR2 SQIVND (reference sequence). This CDR3 is CASRFPPGQGGNKSGYTF. The sequenced part of the CDR3 DNA is TGTGCCAGTAGGTTTCCCCCGGGACAGGGAGGAAACAAGAGTGGC. The variable domain in full, completed from reference TRBV19 and TRBJ1-2, reads DGGITQSPKYLFRKEGQNVTLSCEQNLNHDAMYWYRQDPGQGLRLIYYSQIVNDFQKGDIAEGYSVSREKKESFPLTVTSAQKNPTAFYLCASRFPPGQGGNKSGYTFGSGTRLTVV.

This clone was observed at least ten times. The read terminates 3 residues ahead of where the CDR3 ends, so the germline J gene completes it. V is TRBV5-1 and J is TRBJ1-1; D is perhaps TRBD1 (5 bases). The CDR3 is 15 amino acids. The V gene's germline CDR1 is SGHRS and CDR2 YFSETQ. Between the trimmed V and J ends, which lost 0 bases and 1 base, there was a span of 10 bases. The sequenced part of the CDR3 DNA is TGCGCCAGCAGCTTGGGCCGGACAACGAACACTGAA. Translating gives CASSLGRTTNTE. The entire CDR3 reads CASSLGRTTNTEAFF.

This clone was seen repeatedly, ten times or more. The missing CDR3 end, 3 residues past where the read stops, is filled in from the germline J gene. The V call is TRBV30, the J call TRBJ2-2; 8 nucleotides agree with TRBD2. Unmatched junction bases numbered 11, after V lost 2 bases and J lost 0 bases. From germline, CDR1 is GTSNPN and CDR2 SVGIG (reference sequence). The CDR3 totals 18 residues. Incomplete CDR3 DNA: TGTGCCTGGAGTTTACCAAGAGCGGGGGACCCGAACACCGGGGAG. It specifies CAWSLPRAGDPNTGE. The entire CDR3 sequence reads CAWSLPRAGDPNTGELFF.

This clone was seen at least ten times. The read gets to within 3 residues of the CDR3 end, and the germline J gene fills in the rest. The gene calls are TRBV7-9 and TRBJ2-7; TRBD1 agrees at 7 bases. CDR3 size: 14 residues. After removal of 5 bases from V and 5 bases from J, the junction contained 9 bases not matched to a gene. The germline gives CDR1 SEHNR, CDR2 FQNEAQ (reference sequence). The sequenced CDR3 bases are TGTGCCAGCAGCATCATGACAGGGCCCCACGAG. Translating it yields CASSIMTGPHE. The complete CDR3 sequence is CASSIMTGPHEQYF.

Comment on this clone: The CDR3 goes on 3 residues after the read ends, and that part is filled in from the germline J gene. The chain has TRBV7-9 and TRBJ1-4; D is possibly TRBD1 (6 bases). CDR3 length: 13 amino acids. V was pared by 5 bases and J by 5 bases, with 9 bases between. Germline CDR1 reads SEHNR; CDR2 reads FQNEAQ (reference sequence). CDR3 bases read: TGTGCCAGCAGCGGGGGCGGGAATGAAAAA. This gives the protein CASSGGGNEK. The whole CDR3 is CASSGGGNEKLFF.

This clone was seen many times. The read falls 3 residues short of the CDR3 end, and the missing part is taken from the germline J gene. The rearrangement uses TRBV4-2 and TRBJ2-1; 7 nucleotides match TRBD1. With 0 bases clipped from V and 9 bases from J, the junction kept 8 bases outside the gene matches. Germline CDR1 LGHNA, CDR2 YNFKEQ. This CDR3 is built from 15 residues. The CDR3 protein is CASSQDLQGVGEQFF. The CDR3 bases that were read are TGTGCCAGCAGCCAAGATTTGCAGGGGGTGGGTGAG.

A note on this clone: Read coverage stops 3 residues before the CDR3 terminus; the germline J gene supplies the remainder. V and J are TRBV7-9 and TRBJ2-3; 8 bases are shared with TRBD1. Germline V lookup: CDR1 SEHNR, CDR2 FQNEAQ (reference sequence). With V trimmed by 5 bases and J by 2 bases, 6 bases remained unmatched. CDR3 size: 15 residues. This chain's CDR3 is CASSLTGVNTDTQYF. The part of the CDR3 DNA that was read is TGTGCCAGCAGCCTGACAGGGGTAAACACAGATACG.

This clone appeared many times. The read finishes 3 residues shy of the CDR3 end, and the germline J gene is used to complete it. V gene TRBV28 combines with J gene TRBJ1-2; perhaps TRBD1 as D (6 bases). Trimming removed 7 bases from V and 3 bases from J, with 12 bases in between. This CDR3 is built from 13 residues. CDR1 MDHEN and CDR2 SYDVKM come from the germline V gene. Here the CDR3 reads CASKGSGDYGYTF. Incomplete CDR3 DNA: TGTGCCAGCAAGGGATCAGGGGACTATGGC.

Points on this clone: The germline gene is not matched at one end of the junction; a read error may be the cause. The CDR3 goes on 3 residues after the read ends, and that part is filled in from the germline J gene. V is TRBV7-9 and J is TRBJ2-7; TRBD2 aligns across 8 bases. Germline lookup yields CDR1 SEHNR and CDR2 FQNEAQ (reference sequence). CDR3 size: 11 residues. The DNA read from the CDR3 is TGCGGGAGGGGCAGCTCCTACGAG. It specifies CGRGSSYE. The CDR3, in full, reads CGRGSSYEQYF.